These T cell receptor beta chains were read from a single sample in a study of blood T cells in healthy people across ages. MiXCR, applied by TCRdb to the 5' RACE reads, yields one record per CDR3 protein. The sample has 550,000 to 750,000 distinct CDR3 sequences; under 25% are singletons. The source material was blood. All receptors come from an older man in good health. The CDR3 runs from the conserved cysteine through the conserved F or W. Fields, in order: CDR3 protein, CDR3 DNA, J gene, D gene, clone size, V gene. D genes are given only for firm matches. Where a row states a size, it is once, few, many or the class of an expanded clone; other rows omit it.

CDR3 protein: CASSVARGISGNTIYF
CDR3 DNA: TGTGCCAGCAGCGTAGCTCGAGGGATCTCTGGAAACACCATATATTTT
J gene: TRBJ1-3
D gene: -
clone size: -
V gene: TRBV9

CDR3 protein: CASRRGAREPYEQYF
CDR3 DNA: TGTGCCAGCAGAAGAGGGGCTAGGGAGCCCTACGAGCAGTACTTC
J gene: TRBJ2-7
D gene: -
clone size: -
V gene: TRBV3-1

CDR3 protein: CSAVGATEAFF
CDR3 DNA: TGCAGTGCAGTAGGGGCGACTGAAGCTTTCTTT
J gene: TRBJ1-1
D gene: -
clone size: few
V gene: TRBV20-1

CDR3 protein: CASSRGGGSQETQYF
CDR3 DNA: TGTGCCAGCAGCAGGGGTGGCGGGTCCCAAGAGACCCAGTACTTC
J gene: TRBJ2-5
D gene: -
clone size: -
V gene: TRBV5-5

CDR3 protein: CSTNRDTQFSYEQYF
CDR3 DNA: TGCAGTACAAACCGGGACACCCAATTCTCCTACGAGCAGTACTTC
J gene: TRBJ2-7
D gene: -
clone size: -
V gene: TRBV20-1

CDR3 protein: CASSLAGASNTEAFF
CDR3 DNA: TGTGCCAGTAGCTTAGCGGGGGCTTCGAACACTGAAGCTTTCTTT
J gene: TRBJ1-1
D gene: -
clone size: few
V gene: TRBV7-9

CDR3 protein: CASSAGLTNTEAFF
CDR3 DNA: TGTGCCAGCAGCGCGGGACTGACGAACACTGAAGCTTTCTTT
J gene: TRBJ1-1
D gene: -
clone size: few
V gene: TRBV3-1

CDR3 protein: CASSQDGADQETQYF
CDR3 DNA: TGTGCCAGCAGCCAAGACGGGGCGGACCAAGAGACCCAGTACTTC
J gene: TRBJ2-5
D gene: -
clone size: -
V gene: TRBV3-1

CDR3 protein: CASPLGPGEKLFF
CDR3 DNA: TGTGCCAGCCCATTAGGACCGGGTGAAAAACTGTTTTTT
J gene: TRBJ1-4
D gene: -
clone size: -
V gene: TRBV14

CDR3 protein: CVSTSSGGRTDAQYF
CDR3 DNA: TGTGTCAGCACTTCTAGCGGGGGACGCACAGATGCGCAGTATTTT
J gene: TRBJ2-3
D gene: TRBD2
clone size: -
V gene: TRBV12-3/TRBV12-4

CDR3 protein: CASSPDSFDNEQFF
CDR3 DNA: TGCGCCAGCAGCCCGGACTCCTTCGACAATGAGCAGTTCTTC
J gene: TRBJ2-1
D gene: -
clone size: -
V gene: TRBV5-1

CDR3 protein: CASSAGLAGIYEQYF
CDR3 DNA: TGTGCCAGCAGCGCCGGACTAGCGGGTATCTACGAGCAGTACTTC
J gene: TRBJ2-7
D gene: TRBD2
clone size: few
V gene: TRBV12-3/TRBV12-4

CDR3 protein: CASSESLGQGVSGANVLTF
CDR3 DNA: TGCGCCAGCAGTGAGTCGTTGGGACAGGGTGTCTCTGGGGCCAACGTCCTGACTTTC
J gene: TRBJ2-6
D gene: TRBD1
clone size: -
V gene: TRBV10-2

CDR3 protein: CASSYIQGYEQYF
CDR3 DNA: TGTGCCAGCAGTTACATACAGGGCTACGAGCAGTACTTC
J gene: TRBJ2-7
D gene: -
clone size: few
V gene: TRBV6-2/TRBV6-3

CDR3 protein: CATRPLVNEQFF
CDR3 DNA: TGTGCCACCAGGCCCCTGGTCAATGAGCAGTTCTTC
J gene: TRBJ2-1
D gene: -
clone size: many
V gene: TRBV24-1

CDR3 protein: CASSLSGENIQYF
CDR3 DNA: TGTGCCAGCAGCCTTAGCGGGGAAAACATTCAGTACTTC
J gene: TRBJ2-4
D gene: TRBD2
clone size: many
V gene: TRBV3-1

CDR3 protein: CASSEADTGELVF
CDR3 DNA: TGTGCCAGCAGTGAAGCCGACACCGGGGAGCTGGTTTTT
J gene: TRBJ2-2
D gene: -
clone size: -
V gene: TRBV6-4

CDR3 protein: CASSGSDRLNTEAFF
CDR3 DNA: TGTGCCAGCAGTGGTTCGGACAGGCTTAACACTGAAGCTTTCTTT
J gene: TRBJ1-1
D gene: TRBD1
clone size: -
V gene: TRBV2

CDR3 protein: CASSFMTSNADTQYF
CDR3 DNA: TGTGCCAGCAGTTTTATGACTAGTAATGCAGATACGCAGTATTTT
J gene: TRBJ2-3
D gene: -
clone size: -
V gene: TRBV28

CDR3 protein: CASSEGTGAYEQYF
CDR3 DNA: TGTGCCAGCAGTGAGGGGACAGGAGCGTACGAGCAGTACTTC
J gene: TRBJ2-7
D gene: TRBD1
clone size: -
V gene: TRBV2

CDR3 protein: CSANPGGGAYEQYF
CDR3 DNA: TGCAGTGCAAACCCCGGCGGCGGAGCCTACGAGCAGTACTTC
J gene: TRBJ2-7
D gene: -
clone size: -
V gene: TRBV20-1

CDR3 protein: CASSDWDPLNTEAFF
CDR3 DNA: TGTGCCAGCAGCGACTGGGACCCCCTGAACACTGAAGCTTTCTTT
J gene: TRBJ1-1
D gene: -
clone size: -
V gene: TRBV7-9

CDR3 protein: CASGGDNYNEQFF
CDR3 DNA: TGCGCCAGCGGGGGGGATAACTACAATGAGCAGTTCTTC
J gene: TRBJ2-1
D gene: TRBD2
clone size: -
V gene: TRBV5-1

CDR3 protein: CSVEGDRQYEQYF
CDR3 DNA: TGCAGCGTGGAAGGGGACCGACAGTACGAGCAGTACTTC
J gene: TRBJ2-7
D gene: -
clone size: -
V gene: TRBV29-1

CDR3 protein: CASEIAPNTGELFF
CDR3 DNA: TGTGCCAGCGAAATAGCACCGAACACCGGGGAGCTGTTTTTT
J gene: TRBJ2-2
D gene: -
clone size: -
V gene: TRBV5-4

CDR3 protein: CASSLDRGVAYEQYF
CDR3 DNA: TGTGCCAGCAGCCTGGACAGGGGAGTAGCCTACGAGCAGTACTTC
J gene: TRBJ2-7
D gene: TRBD1
clone size: -
V gene: TRBV6-5

CDR3 protein: CSAPRGTDTQYF
CDR3 DNA: TGCAGTGCTCCGCGGGGCACAGATACGCAGTATTTT
J gene: TRBJ2-3
D gene: -
clone size: many
V gene: TRBV20-1

CDR3 protein: CSASKEYNEQFF
CDR3 DNA: TGCAGTGCTAGCAAGGAGTACAATGAGCAGTTCTTC
J gene: TRBJ2-1
D gene: -
clone size: -
V gene: TRBV20-1

CDR3 protein: CSARGGQGNSPLHF
CDR3 DNA: TGCAGTGCTAGAGGGGGACAGGGGAATTCACCCCTCCACTTT
J gene: TRBJ1-6
D gene: TRBD1
clone size: -
V gene: TRBV20-1